The 10 T cell receptor beta chains reported below all come from one sample, sequenced in a study of cytotoxic CD8 clonotypes in ibrutinib-treated CLL. Produced via immunoSEQ multiplex PCR; TCRdb's table is partial and in-frame only. The data contain roughly 180,000 clones, approximately 72% of them singletons. The material sequenced was PBMCs, taken after 24 months of ibrutinib treatment. The origin of the receptors is a human donor with chronic lymphocytic leukemia.

With regard to this clone: In the same sample, other DNA sequences code for this CDR3. This chain joins TRBV6-5 and TRBJ1-2; D remains unclear. The CDR3 is 16 amino acids. The V end was cut by 0 bases, the J end by 1 base, with 12 bases between. CDR1 MNHEY and CDR2 SVGAGI come from the germline V gene. Here the CDR3 DNA reads TGTGCCAGCAGTTACTCCTCGGTTAGAGTTAACTATGGCTACACCTTC. The encoded protein is CASSYSSVRVNYGYTF.

Worth noting for this clone: The junction does not match germline at one end; this may be a read error. Other nucleotide sequences from this sample produce the same CDR3. The chain couples TRBV11-3 to TRBJ2-1, with D uncertain. The germline gives CDR1 SGHNT, CDR2 YENEEA. The CDR3 consists of 16 residues. CDR3 in DNA: TGTGCCAGCAGTTTAGGCCCAGGAAGCTCCTACAATGAGCAGTTCTTC. As protein: CASSLGPGSSYNEQFF. Using reference TRBV11-3 and TRBJ2-1 for the parts outside the CDR3, the full variable domain is EAGVVQSPRYKIIEKKQPVAFWCNPISGHNTLYWYLQNLGQGPELLIRYENEEAVDDSQLPKDRFSAERLKGVDSTLKIQPAELGDSAVYLCASSLGPGSSYNEQFFGPGTRLTVL.

CDR3 in amino acids: CASSLTGGSYNEQFF. In DNA, the CDR3 is TGTGCCAGCAGCTTAACAGGGGGCTCCTACAATGAGCAGTTCTTC. J is TRBJ2-1 and V is TRBV11-2; 8 bases align to TRBD1. Germline trimming cut 2 bases from V and 0 bases from J; bases unmatched to any gene: 0. Germline-derived CDR1 and CDR2 are SGHAT and FQNNGV. The CDR3 spans 15 residues.

V gene TRBV27 combines with J gene TRBJ2-5; D gene uncertain. The CDR3 has 14 amino acids. V gave up 4 bases and J gave up 4 bases, with 13 bases separating them. Germline CDR1 MNHEY, CDR2 SMNVEV (reference sequence). In DNA, the CDR3 is TGTGCCAGCAGTTCCCCGACCCAGTCAGAGACCCAGTACTTC. Translated, it gives CASSSPTQSETQYF.

The chain combines TRBV5-1 with TRBJ2-6; D not certain. Deletions cut 1 base from V and 1 base from J, with 6 bases between. There are 15 residues in the CDR3. The germline V gene has CDR1 SGHRS and CDR2 YFSETQ. CDR3 in DNA: TGCGCCAGCAGCTTGCAAGGGTCTGGGGCCAACGTCCTGACTTTC. This translates into CASSLQGSGANVLTF.

This rearrangement joins TRBV5-1 to TRBJ1-5; D possibly corresponds to TRBD1 (6 bases). CDR3 size: 17 residues. Germline lookup yields CDR1 SGHRS and CDR2 YFSETQ. V was trimmed by 4 bases and J by 0 bases, leaving 17 bases between them. The CDR3 sequence: CASSPAGGGYSNQPQHF. CDR3 in DNA: TGCGCCAGCAGCCCCGCGGGGGGGGGCTATAGCAATCAGCCCCAGCATTTT.

This clone has just a few counts. The CDR3 nucleotides are TGTGCCAGCAGCTTAGCCTTGAGCTCTGGGGCCAACGTCCTGACTTTC. Its protein product is CASSLALSSGANVLTF. J is TRBJ2-6 and V is TRBV7-9; D gene uncertain. Looked up from germline, CDR1 is SEHNR and CDR2 is FQNEAQ (reference sequence). This CDR3 contains 16 residues. V lost 0 bases to trimming and J lost 0 bases, with 6 bases between them.

In regard to this clone: The sample has other DNA sequences that encode this CDR3 too. The J gene is TRBJ2-3, the V gene TRBV19, with unresolved D. Germline V CDR1 and CDR2: LNHDA, SQIVND (reference sequence). The CDR3 contains 11 residues. V was trimmed by 2 bases and J by 4 bases, leaving 1 base between them. CDR3 amino acids: CASSISDTQYF. In DNA form, the CDR3 reads TGTGCCAGTAGTATATCAGATACGCAGTATTTT.

This clone has only one observation. V gene TRBV7-6 combines with J gene TRBJ2-5, with TRBD2 as a possible D gene (6 bases). This CDR3 comprises 15 residues. V lost 5 bases to trimming and J lost 5 bases, with 18 bases between them. Per the germline V gene, CDR1 is SGHVS and CDR2 is FNYEAQ. The CDR3 coding sequence is TGTGCCAGCAGCCAAGTGGGACTTCCTTCGGAGACCCAGTACTTC. The encoded protein is CASSQVGLPSETQYF.

There are a few counts of this clone. This chain links TRBV18 with TRBJ1-5; D remains unclear. The CDR3 runs 16 residues. The V gene lost 1 base and the J gene lost 0 bases, with 10 bases spanning the gap. Germline V gene sequence: CDR1 KGHSH, CDR2 LQKENI. CDR3 loop: CASSPQGLYSNQPQHF. CDR3 DNA: TGTGCCAGCTCACCACAGGGATTATATAGCAATCAGCCCCAGCATTTT.